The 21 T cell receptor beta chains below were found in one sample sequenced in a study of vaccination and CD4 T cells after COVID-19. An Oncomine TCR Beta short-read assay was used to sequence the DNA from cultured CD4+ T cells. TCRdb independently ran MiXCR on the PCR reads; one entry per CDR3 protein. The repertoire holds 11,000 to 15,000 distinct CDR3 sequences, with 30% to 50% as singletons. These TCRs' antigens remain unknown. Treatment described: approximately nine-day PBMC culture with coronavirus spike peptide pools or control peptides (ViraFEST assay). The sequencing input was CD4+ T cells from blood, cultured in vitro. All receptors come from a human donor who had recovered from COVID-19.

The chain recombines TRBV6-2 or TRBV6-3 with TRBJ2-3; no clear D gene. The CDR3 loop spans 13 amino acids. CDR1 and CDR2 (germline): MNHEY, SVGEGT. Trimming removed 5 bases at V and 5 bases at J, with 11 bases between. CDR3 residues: CASSDRVEDTQYF. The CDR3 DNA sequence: TGTGCCAGCAGTGATCGTGTGGAAGATACGCAGTATTTT.

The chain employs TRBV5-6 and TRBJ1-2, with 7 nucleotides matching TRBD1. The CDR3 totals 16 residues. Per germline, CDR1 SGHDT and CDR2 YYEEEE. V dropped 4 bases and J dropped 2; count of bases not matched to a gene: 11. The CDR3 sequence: CASSARGQITNYGYTF. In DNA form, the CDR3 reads TGTGCCAGCAGCGCCAGGGGACAGATAACAAACTATGGCTACACCTTC.

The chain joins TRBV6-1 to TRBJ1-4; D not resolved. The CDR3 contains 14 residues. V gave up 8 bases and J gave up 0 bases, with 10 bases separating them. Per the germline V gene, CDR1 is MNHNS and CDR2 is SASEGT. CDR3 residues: CASSWSTTNEKLFF. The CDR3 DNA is TGTGCCAGCTCTTGGTCGACAACTAATGAAAAACTGTTTTTT.

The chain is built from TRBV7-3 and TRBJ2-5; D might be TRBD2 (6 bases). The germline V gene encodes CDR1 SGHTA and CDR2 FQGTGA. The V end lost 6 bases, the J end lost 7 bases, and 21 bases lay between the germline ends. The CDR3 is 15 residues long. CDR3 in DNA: TGTGCCAGCAGTCTTCGGGGCGGGGCATTGGGGACCCAGTACTTC. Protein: CASSLRGGALGTQYF.

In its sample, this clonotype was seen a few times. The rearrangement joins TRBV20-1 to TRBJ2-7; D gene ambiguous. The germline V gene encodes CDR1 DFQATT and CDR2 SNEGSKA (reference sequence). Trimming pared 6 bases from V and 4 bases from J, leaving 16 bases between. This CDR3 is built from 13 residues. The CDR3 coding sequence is TGCAGTGCGAGACTGTGGTTGGGGTACGAGCAGTACTTC. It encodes CSARLWLGYEQYF.

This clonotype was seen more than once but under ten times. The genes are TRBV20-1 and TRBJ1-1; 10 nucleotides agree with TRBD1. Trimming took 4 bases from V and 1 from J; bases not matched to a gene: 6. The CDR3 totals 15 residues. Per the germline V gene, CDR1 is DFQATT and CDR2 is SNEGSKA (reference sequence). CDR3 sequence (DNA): TGCAGTGCTAAGACGACAGGGGGCTGGAACACTGAAGCTTTCTTT. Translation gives CSAKTTGGWNTEAFF.

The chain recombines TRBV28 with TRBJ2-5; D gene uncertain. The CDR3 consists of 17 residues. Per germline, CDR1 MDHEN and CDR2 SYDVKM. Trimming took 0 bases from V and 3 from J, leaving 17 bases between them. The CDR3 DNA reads TGTGCCAGCAGTTTATGGAATCCCAGAAGAAAGGAAGAGACCCAGTACTTC. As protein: CASSLWNPRRKEETQYF.

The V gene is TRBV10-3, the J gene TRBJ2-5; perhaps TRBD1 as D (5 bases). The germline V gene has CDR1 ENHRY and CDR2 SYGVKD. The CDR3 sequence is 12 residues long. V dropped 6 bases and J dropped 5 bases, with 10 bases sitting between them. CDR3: CAISPTDETQYF. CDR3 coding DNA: TGTGCCATCAGCCCGACAGATGAGACCCAGTACTTC.

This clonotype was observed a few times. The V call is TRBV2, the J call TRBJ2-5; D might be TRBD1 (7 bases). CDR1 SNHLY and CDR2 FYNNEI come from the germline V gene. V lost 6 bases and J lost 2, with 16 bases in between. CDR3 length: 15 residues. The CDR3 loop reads CASRAAQGGQETQYF. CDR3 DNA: TGTGCCAGCAGGGCTGCCCAGGGGGGACAAGAGACCCAGTACTTC.

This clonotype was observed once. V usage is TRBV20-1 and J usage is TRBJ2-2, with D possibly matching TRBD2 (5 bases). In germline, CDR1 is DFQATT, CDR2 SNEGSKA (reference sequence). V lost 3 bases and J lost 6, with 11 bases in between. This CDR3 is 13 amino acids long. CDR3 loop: CSASEGEAGELFF. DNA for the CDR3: TGCAGTGCTAGTGAGGGAGAGGCCGGGGAGCTGTTTTTT.

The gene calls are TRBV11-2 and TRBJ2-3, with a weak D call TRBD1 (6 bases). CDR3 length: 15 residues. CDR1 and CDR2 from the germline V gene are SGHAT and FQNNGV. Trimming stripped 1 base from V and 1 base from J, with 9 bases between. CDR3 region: CASSLGAGGTDTQYF. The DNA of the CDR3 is TGTGCCAGCAGCTTAGGGGCAGGGGGCACAGATACGCAGTATTTT.

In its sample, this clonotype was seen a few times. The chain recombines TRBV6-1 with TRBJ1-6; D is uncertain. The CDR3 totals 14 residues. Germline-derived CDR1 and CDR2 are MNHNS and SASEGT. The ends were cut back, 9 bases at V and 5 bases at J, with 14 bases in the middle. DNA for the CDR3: TGTGCCAGTAATACCGCCGGGAATAATTCACCCCTCCACTTT. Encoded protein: CASNTAGNNSPLHF.

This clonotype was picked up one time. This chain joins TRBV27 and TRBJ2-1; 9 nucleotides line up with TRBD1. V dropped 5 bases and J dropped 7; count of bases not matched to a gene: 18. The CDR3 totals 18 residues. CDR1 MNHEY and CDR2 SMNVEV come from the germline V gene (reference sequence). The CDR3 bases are TGTGCCAGCAGTCGTATCCCGGGACAGGGATTAGGTGGAAATGAGCAGTTCTTC. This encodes CASSRIPGQGLGGNEQFF.

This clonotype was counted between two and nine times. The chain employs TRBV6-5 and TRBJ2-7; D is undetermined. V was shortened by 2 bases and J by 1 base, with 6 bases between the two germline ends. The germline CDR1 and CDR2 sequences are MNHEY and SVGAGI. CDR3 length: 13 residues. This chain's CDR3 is CASSYAVSYEQYF. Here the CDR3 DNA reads TGTGCCAGCAGTTACGCTGTGTCCTACGAGCAGTACTTC.

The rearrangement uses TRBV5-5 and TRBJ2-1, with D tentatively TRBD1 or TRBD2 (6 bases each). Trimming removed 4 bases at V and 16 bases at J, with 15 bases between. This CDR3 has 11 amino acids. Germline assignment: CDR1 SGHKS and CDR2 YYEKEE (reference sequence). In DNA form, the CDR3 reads TGTGCCAGCAGCAACGGGGGCCTCGATTTCTTC. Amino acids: CASSNGGLDFF. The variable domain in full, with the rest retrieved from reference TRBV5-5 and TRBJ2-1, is DAGVTQSPTHLIKTRGQQVTLRCSPISGHKSVSWYQQVLGQGPQFIFQYYEKEERGRGNFPDRFSARQFPNYSSELNVNALLLGDSALYLCASSNGGLDFFGPGTRLTVL.

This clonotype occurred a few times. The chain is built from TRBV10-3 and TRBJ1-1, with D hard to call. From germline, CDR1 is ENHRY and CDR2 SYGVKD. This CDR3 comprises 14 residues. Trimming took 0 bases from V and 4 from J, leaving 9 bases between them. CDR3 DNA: TGTGCCATCAGTGAGTCGCGTGGCAGCACTGAAGCTTTCTTT. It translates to CAISESRGSTEAFF.

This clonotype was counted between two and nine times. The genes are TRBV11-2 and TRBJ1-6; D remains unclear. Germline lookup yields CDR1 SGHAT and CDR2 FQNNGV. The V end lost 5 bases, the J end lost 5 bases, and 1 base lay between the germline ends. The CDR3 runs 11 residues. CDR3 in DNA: TGTGCCAGCAGCCATAATTCACCCCTCCACTTT. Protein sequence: CASSHNSPLHF.

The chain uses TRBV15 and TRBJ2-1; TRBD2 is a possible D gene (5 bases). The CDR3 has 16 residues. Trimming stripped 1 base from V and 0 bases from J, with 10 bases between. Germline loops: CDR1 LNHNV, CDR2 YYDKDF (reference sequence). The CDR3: CATSRARTFSYNEQFF. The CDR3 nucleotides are TGTGCCACCAGCAGAGCTCGGACTTTCTCCTACAATGAGCAGTTCTTC.

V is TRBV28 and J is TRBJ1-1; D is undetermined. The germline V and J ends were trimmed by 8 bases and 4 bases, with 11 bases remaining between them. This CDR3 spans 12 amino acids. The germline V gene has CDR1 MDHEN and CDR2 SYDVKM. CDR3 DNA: TGTGCCAGCGTTCGGGGTCGCACTGAAGCTTTCTTT. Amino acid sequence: CASVRGRTEAFF.

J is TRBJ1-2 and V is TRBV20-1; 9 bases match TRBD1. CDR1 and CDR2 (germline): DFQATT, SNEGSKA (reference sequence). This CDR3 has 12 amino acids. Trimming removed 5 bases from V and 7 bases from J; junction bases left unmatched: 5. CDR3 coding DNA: TGCAGTGCTTGGACAGGGGCGGCTGGCTACACCTTC. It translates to CSAWTGAAGYTF.

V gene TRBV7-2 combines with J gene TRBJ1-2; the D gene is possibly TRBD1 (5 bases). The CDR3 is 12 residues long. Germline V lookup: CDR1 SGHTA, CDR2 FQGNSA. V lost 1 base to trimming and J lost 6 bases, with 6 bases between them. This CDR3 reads CASSLVGDGYTF. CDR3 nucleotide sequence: TGTGCCAGCAGCTTAGTGGGGGATGGCTACACCTTC.